The sequence of this TCR beta chain was determined in a study of cytomegalovirus exposure and HLA in healthy donors. Findings and caveats of the study: Previous analysis showed most TCR beta V segments were productive about 90% or about 30% of the time. Diagnosis of cytomegalovirus status made by the classifier reportedly showed high specificity and sensitivity.

The CDR3 extends over 16 amino acids. Germline V gives CDR1 SGHTA, CDR2 FQGNSA. V was clipped by 5 bases and J by 2 bases; unmatched bases: 9. As concerns this clone: Its specificity is unknown.

The study ran its PCR with 60 Vbeta and 13 Jbeta primers. Only in-frame clones appear in the TCRdb table, and some are missing; sequencing was by immunoSEQ multiplex PCR. The sample includes 200,000 to 300,000 clones, approximately 84% of them seen just once. The sample comprised PBMCs. The V call is TRBV7-2, the J call TRBJ1-2; 9 bases are shared with TRBD1. The clonotype was recovered from a woman aged 40-49 years in good health and CMV-seropositive. The CDR3 protein is CASSRDRASSNYGYTF. CDR3 coding DNA: TGTGCCAGCAGCCGGGACAGGGCGAGTTCAAACTATGGCTACACCTTC.